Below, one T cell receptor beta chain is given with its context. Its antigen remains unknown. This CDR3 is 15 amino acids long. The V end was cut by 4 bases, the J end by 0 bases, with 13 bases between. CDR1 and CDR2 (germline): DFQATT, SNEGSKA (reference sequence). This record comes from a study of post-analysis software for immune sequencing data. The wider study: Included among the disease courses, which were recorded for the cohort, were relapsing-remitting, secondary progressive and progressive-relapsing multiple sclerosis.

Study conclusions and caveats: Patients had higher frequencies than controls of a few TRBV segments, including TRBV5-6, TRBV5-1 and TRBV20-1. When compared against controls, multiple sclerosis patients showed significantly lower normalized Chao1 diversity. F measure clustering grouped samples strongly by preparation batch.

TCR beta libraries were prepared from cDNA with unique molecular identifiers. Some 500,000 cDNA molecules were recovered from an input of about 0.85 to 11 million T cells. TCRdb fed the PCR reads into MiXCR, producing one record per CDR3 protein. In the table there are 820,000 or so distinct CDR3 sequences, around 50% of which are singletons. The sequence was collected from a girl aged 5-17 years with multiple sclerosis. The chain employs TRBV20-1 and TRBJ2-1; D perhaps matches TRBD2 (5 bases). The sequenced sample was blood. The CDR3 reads CSAKTDYRSYNEQFF. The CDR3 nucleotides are TGCAGTGCTAAGACTGACTACCGCTCCTACAATGAGCAGTTCTTC.